This TCR beta chain is drawn from a study of PD-1 blockade in classical Hodgkin lymphoma. Whole-study results and caveats: According to reports, newly diagnosed patients had lower baseline TCR diversity than healthy donors, and relapsed/refractory patients had lower baseline TCR diversity still. CD4+ TCR diversity, unlike CD8+, climbed significantly by C4D1. Diversity similar to that of newly diagnosed patients was seen at baseline in complete responders.

V was pared by 0 bases and J by 4 bases, with 3 bases between. The CDR3 length is 12 residues. Looked up from germline, CDR1 is SEHNR and CDR2 is FQNEAQ (reference sequence). Only in-frame clones appear in the TCRdb table, and some are missing; sequencing was by immunoSEQ multiplex PCR. The profile shows tens of thousands of clones, 88% of them singletons. Relapses following autologous stem cell transplantation were seen in all patients, with brentuximab vedotin exposure varying. Patients showed best responses of complete response, partial response or progressive disease. This clone showed up just once. Its antigen is unidentified. A much larger clone sits a single nucleotide away, making a read error possible. Other DNA sequences within the sample encode an identical CDR3.

The chain employs TRBV7-9 and TRBJ1-2; D call uncertain. Sequenced here: peripheral blood mononuclear cells (PBMCs), sampled at baseline. This sequence originates from a human donor with classical Hodgkin lymphoma. The CDR3 nucleotides read TGTGCCAGCAGCTTAGCGGGCTATGGCTACACCTTC. Translation gives CASSLAGYGYTF.